This T cell receptor beta chain was profiled in a study of CXCR4 blockade with PD-1 therapy in pancreatic cancer. Study-wide findings and caveats: Convergent selection by common tumor antigens was suggested by nucleotide rearrangement counts. Antigen-specificity overlap of convergent dominant clones remained unconfirmed.

This CDR3 region has 16 residues. CDR1 is SNHLY and CDR2 is FYNNEI in the germline V gene. V lost 7 bases and J lost 7; bases outside the gene matches: 18. This clone was seen a few times. The antigen is not known. Produced via immunoSEQ multiplex PCR; TCRdb's table is partial and in-frame only. The table lists about 5,900 clones, about a third of them singletons. The sequenced sample was tumor tissue. The source of this sequence is a human donor with pancreatic ductal adenocarcinoma. This sequence joins TRBV2 and TRBJ2-5; 7 positions agree with TRBD1. In nucleotides, the CDR3 is TGTGCCAGCACCCAACAGCAGTCAGGGGGTCGAGGGACCCAGTACTTC. Amino acid sequence: CASTQQQSGGRGTQYF.